The 27 T cell receptor beta chains presented below share a single source sample, sequenced in a study of T cells in Graves' hyperthyroidism and ophthalmopathy. Researchers amplified the TCR beta CDR3 regions from RNA transcripts. A set of HTBI primers served as the primers for a first-round RT-PCR of the TCR CDR3. Each CDR3 protein gets one entry after TCRdb re-called the multiplex PCR reads with MiXCR. The data show some 400,000 distinct CDR3 sequences, approximately 13% seen once. Material for sequencing was blood. The receptors were gathered from a man younger than 40 with Graves' hyperthyroidism that later progressed to Graves' ophthalmopathy.

In nucleotides, the CDR3 is TGTGCCAGCAGGTCGCCGGGACTCGGTACGGAGCAGCAGTACTTC. Amino acids: CASRSPGLGTEQQYF. The chain recombines TRBV6-2 or TRBV6-3 with TRBJ2-7, with TRBD2 as a possible D gene (6 bases). CDR1 and CDR2 (germline): MNHEY, SVGEGT. There are 15 residues in the CDR3. Trimming took off 6 bases at V and 8 bases at J, with 23 bases between the two ends.

The sample holds a few counts of this clonotype. Written as DNA, the CDR3 is TGTGCCGCAGCGGACTATGCCTACGAGCAGTACTTC. The encoded protein is CAAADYAYEQYF. V is TRBV2 and J is TRBJ2-7; the D gene is possibly TRBD2 (6 bases). CDR3 length: 12 amino acids. With 11 bases removed from V and 2 bases from J, the gap between germline ends came to 13 bases. Per germline, CDR1 SNHLY and CDR2 FYNNEI.

This clonotype was recorded at least ten times. The chain has TRBV5-1 and TRBJ2-3, with TRBD2 matching 9 bases. The junction had 18 bases not matched to a gene; V was cut back by 5 bases and J by 11 bases. The CDR3 totals 16 residues. CDR1 is SGHRS, CDR2 YFSETQ, per germline. Here the CDR3 DNA reads TGCGCCAGCAGGAGGACTAGCGAGCAGCCATTCGCGGGGCAGTATTTT. It encodes CASRRTSEQPFAGQYF.

This clonotype was seen repeatedly, ten times or more. The chain combines TRBV11-3 with TRBJ2-5; D is ambiguous. Trimming took off 2 bases at V and 4 bases at J, with 8 bases between the two ends. The germline V gene encodes CDR1 SGHNT and CDR2 YENEEA. The CDR3 sequence is 13 residues long. CDR3 sequence reads: CASSLTQGETQYF. The CDR3 DNA is TGTGCCAGCAGCTTAACCCAAGGAGAGACCCAGTACTTC.

At least ten counts were recorded for this clonotype. The genes are TRBV12-3 or TRBV12-4 and TRBJ1-1; D unresolved. The germline V and J ends were trimmed by 3 bases and 5 bases, with 10 bases remaining between them. The CDR3 consists of 13 residues. The CDR3: CASSFRSETEAFF. Written as DNA, the CDR3 is TGTGCCAGCAGTTTTCGCAGCGAGACTGAAGCTTTCTTT.

This clonotype was detected many times. The gene calls are TRBV20-1 and TRBJ1-2, with TRBD1 identical over 7 bases. Losses at the gene ends were 5 bases for V and 3 bases for J; bases not matched to a gene: 6. This CDR3 has 13 amino acids. The germline V gene has CDR1 DFQATT and CDR2 SNEGSKA (reference sequence). CDR3 protein: CSAYRGEDYGYTF. For the CDR3, the DNA is TGCAGTGCTTACAGGGGTGAGGACTATGGCTACACCTTC.

At least ten counts were recorded for this clonotype. The rearrangement joins TRBV3-1 to TRBJ2-3; 8 bases are a match to TRBD2. The V segment lost 4 bases and the J segment 2 bases; nucleotides outside the gene matches: 17. Germline CDR1 is LGHDT and CDR2 is YNNKEL (reference sequence). This CDR3 region has 19 residues. CDR3 coding DNA: TGTGCCAGCAGCCCCTTTTTGAGCGGGGGTCACCTTTACACAGATACGCAGTATTTT. It yields the protein CASSPFLSGGHLYTDTQYF.

In its sample, this clonotype was seen a few times. V usage is TRBV19 and J usage is TRBJ2-1; TRBD2 might be the D (6 bases). Germline V CDR1 and CDR2: LNHDA, SQIVND (reference sequence). V was shortened by 3 bases and J by 12 bases, with 15 bases between the two germline ends. This CDR3 has 13 amino acids. Here the CDR3 reads CASSIGTVYGQFF. As DNA, the CDR3 is TGTGCCAGTAGTATCGGGACTGTATATGGGCAGTTCTTC.

This clonotype was detected a few times. The V and J genes are TRBV30 and TRBJ2-1; 9 positions match TRBD2. Germline CDR1 is GTSNPN and CDR2 is SVGIG (reference sequence). V shed 1 base, J shed 0 bases, and the junction held 10 bases outside the gene matches. This CDR3 is built from 18 residues. CDR3 in amino acids: CAWSGVASGDSSYNEQFF. The CDR3 DNA reads TGTGCCTGGAGTGGGGTGGCTAGCGGGGACAGCTCCTACAATGAGCAGTTCTTC.

V gene TRBV4-1 combines with J gene TRBJ1-1, with TRBD1 matching 7 bases. The ends lost 1 base at V and 4 bases at J; junction bases unmatched: 3. The V gene's germline CDR1 is MGHRA and CDR2 YSYEKL. CDR3 size: 14 residues. Here the CDR3 DNA reads TGCGCCAGCAGCCAAGGAGGGGGCGGCACTGAAGCTTTCTTT. The encoded protein is CASSQGGGGTEAFF.

Ten or more counts support this clonotype. J is TRBJ2-7 and V is TRBV7-2; 8 bases match TRBD1. Per the germline V gene, CDR1 is SGHTA and CDR2 is FQGNSA. Trimming at V came to 5 bases and at J to 4 bases, leaving 4 bases not matched to a gene. This CDR3 has 13 amino acids. The chain's CDR3 is CASSPDRVYEQYF. In nucleotides, the CDR3 is TGTGCCAGCAGCCCGGACAGGGTTTACGAGCAGTACTTC.

A few counts support this clonotype. The chain links TRBV6-2 or TRBV6-3 to TRBJ2-4; TRBD2 agrees at 8 bases. The CDR3 spans 16 residues. The ends lost 0 bases at V and 6 bases at J; junction bases unmatched: 7. The germline gives CDR1 MNHEY, CDR2 SVGEGT. Written as DNA, the CDR3 is TGTGCCAGCAGTTACTCGAGCTCCACTAGCGGAAACATTCAGTACTTC. The encoded protein is CASSYSSSTSGNIQYF.

A few counts support this clonotype. The rearrangement joins TRBV9 to TRBJ2-1; TRBD1 matches at 10 bases. Germline lookup yields CDR1 SGDLS and CDR2 YYNGEE. The CDR3 runs to 16 residues. With 3 bases clipped from V and 2 bases from J, the junction kept 5 bases outside the gene matches. The CDR3 spells CASSDGTGVPYNEQFF. DNA of the CDR3: TGTGCCAGCAGCGATGGGACAGGGGTGCCCTACAATGAGCAGTTCTTC.

This clonotype was counted a few times. The chain links TRBV20-1 to TRBJ2-4; D ambiguous. The ends were cut back, 1 base at V and 3 bases at J, with 16 bases in the middle. CDR1 is DFQATT, CDR2 SNEGSKA, per germline (reference sequence). The CDR3 covers 16 residues. CDR3 sequence (DNA): TGCAGTGCTAGAGCGCCCCCGGACCGAGGCAAAAACATTCAGTACTTC. This sequence encodes CSARAPPDRGKNIQYF.

This clonotype was counted only a few times. The V call is TRBV18, the J call TRBJ1-1; no clear D. CDR3 length equals 15 residues. V was clipped by 4 bases and J by 0 bases, with 12 bases between them. CDR1 is KGHSH and CDR2 is LQKENI in the germline V gene. Written as DNA, the CDR3 is TGTGCCAGCTCACGATCGAACTTTTTGAACACTGAAGCTTTCTTT. Translation: CASSRSNFLNTEAFF.

This clonotype was found many times. V usage is TRBV6-6 and J usage is TRBJ1-6; 10 bases align to TRBD1. CDR1 and CDR2 from the germline V gene are MNHNY and SVGAGI (reference sequence). The CDR3 is 15 amino acids. J lost 7 bases, V lost 2 bases, and 2 bases had no gene match. The CDR3 coding sequence is TGTGCCAGCAGTTACGGGGGACAGGGGAATTCACCCCTCCACTTT. Amino acid sequence: CASSYGGQGNSPLHF.

This chain uses TRBV12-3 or TRBV12-4 with TRBJ2-1; 7 bases agree with TRBD2. The CDR3 contains 12 residues. Trimming at V came to 10 bases and at J to 15 bases, leaving 15 bases not matched to a gene. In DNA, the CDR3 is TGTGCCACCCAACGGTGGGGGGGAAAGCTGTTCTTC. It translates to CATQRWGGKLFF.

This clonotype was seen a few times. The chain uses TRBV2 and TRBJ1-5; possible D gene TRBD1, 5 bases. This CDR3 comprises 15 residues. V lost 6 bases and J 4 bases, leaving 16 bases between the germline ends. Germline V gene sequence: CDR1 SNHLY, CDR2 FYNNEI. This CDR3 is CASRSGTGLNQPQHF. In DNA form, the CDR3 reads TGTGCCAGCAGGTCGGGGACGGGGCTTAATCAGCCCCAGCATTTT.

This clonotype was detected a few times. The gene calls are TRBV9 and TRBJ1-1, with TRBD1 as a possible D gene (5 bases). Germline CDR1 is SGDLS and CDR2 is YYNGEE. The V gene lost 6 bases and the J gene lost 2 bases, with 14 bases spanning the gap. This CDR3 is built from 14 residues. CDR3 region: CASNQGSGNTEAFF. The CDR3 coding sequence is TGTGCCAGCAATCAGGGCAGCGGTAACACTGAAGCTTTCTTT.

The rearrangement joins TRBV3-1 to TRBJ2-3; 7 nucleotides agree with TRBD1. Losses at the gene ends were 1 base for V and 2 bases for J; bases not matched to a gene: 3. The CDR3 totals 15 residues. Germline CDR1 and CDR2: LGHDT and YNNKEL (reference sequence). CDR3 loop: CASSQGDSYTDTQYF. The CDR3 nucleotides read TGTGCCAGCAGCCAAGGGGACAGTTACACAGATACGCAGTATTTT.

The chain's CDR3 is CSAKKSGQGNTEAFF. As DNA, the CDR3 is TGCAGTGCTAAGAAAAGCGGACAGGGGAACACTGAAGCTTTCTTT. The chain is built from TRBV20-1 and TRBJ1-1, with TRBD1 matching 8 bases. CDR3 length equals 15 residues. CDR1 and CDR2 from the germline V gene are DFQATT and SNEGSKA (reference sequence). The trim removed 4 bases at V and 1 base at J, leaving 8 bases unmatched.

This clonotype was seen ten or more times. The chain recombines TRBV7-2 with TRBJ2-5, with unresolved D. The germline V gene encodes CDR1 SGHTA and CDR2 FQGNSA. V was clipped by 1 base and J by 5 bases, with 5 bases between them. CDR3 length: 12 amino acids. The CDR3 sequence is CASSLGPETQYF. The CDR3 DNA sequence: TGTGCCAGCAGCTTAGGGCCGGAGACCCAGTACTTC.

This clonotype appeared a few times. The chain carries TRBV6-1 and TRBJ1-1, with no clear D. V dropped 7 bases and J dropped 1 base, with 7 bases sitting between them. Germline values: CDR1 MNHNS, CDR2 SASEGT. This CDR3 has 12 residues. CDR3 bases: TGTGCCAGCAATGACCAGAACACTGAAGCTTTCTTT. This sequence encodes CASNDQNTEAFF.

This chain joins TRBV5-4 and TRBJ2-3; 8 bases are a match to TRBD2. Germline V CDR1 and CDR2: SGHNT, YYREEE (reference sequence). The J segment lost 4 bases and the V segment lost 7 bases, leaving 5 bases of the junction unmatched. CDR3 length equals 13 residues. For the CDR3, the DNA is TGTGCCAGCCCGGGGGGGCAGGCAGATACGCAGTATTTT. Protein sequence: CASPGGQADTQYF.

This clonotype occurred many times. V gene TRBV5-6 combines with J gene TRBJ2-3; D remains unclear. The CDR3 runs 16 residues. Per germline, CDR1 SGHDT and CDR2 YYEEEE. Trimming cost V 0 bases and J 1 base, with 12 bases left between them. The CDR3 loop reads CASSLGGLFGTDTQYF. CDR3 nucleotides: TGTGCCAGCAGCTTGGGTGGGTTATTCGGCACAGATACGCAGTATTTT.

This clonotype was observed a few times. V usage is TRBV20-1 and J usage is TRBJ1-2; 7 bases are a match to TRBD1. This CDR3 spans 14 amino acids. The germline V gene encodes CDR1 DFQATT and CDR2 SNEGSKA (reference sequence). After removal of 6 bases from V and 0 bases from J, the junction contained 7 bases not matched to a gene. Here the CDR3 DNA reads TGCAGTGCAACGGACAGGATAGCTAACTATGGCTACACCTTC. Residues: CSATDRIANYGYTF.

This clonotype has at least ten counts. The rearrangement links TRBV2 to TRBJ2-1; tentatively, D is TRBD1 (5 bases). In germline, CDR1 is SNHLY, CDR2 FYNNEI. CDR3 length equals 13 residues. The V gene lost 1 base and the J gene lost 5 bases, with 6 bases spanning the gap. CDR3 in amino acids: CASSEEGDNEQFF. DNA of the CDR3: TGTGCCAGCAGTGAAGAAGGGGACAATGAGCAGTTCTTC.